This T cell receptor (beta chain) was recorded in a study of human T cells and chemical hapten exposure. TCRdb passed the RACE reads through MiXCR, listing each CDR3 protein once. The table has just over 350,000 distinct CDR3 sequences, about 6% seen once; the top ten hold 4.5% to 6%. Noted time point: patch test 2, 6 weeks after DPC sensitization. The sample's treatment: therapeutic diphenylcyclopropenone sensitization with weekly scalp DPC. This CDR3 is built from 15 residues. Germline V gene sequence: CDR1 SGHTS, CDR2 YDEGEE. The ends were cut back, 3 bases at V and 2 bases at J, with 12 bases in the middle.

Here the sequenced sample was whole blood, taken in connection with sensitization to the hapten diphenylcyclopropenone (DPC). The TCR sequence derives from a woman between 18 and 29 years old with alopecia areata. Some clones in this sample may be carry-over from other donors' samples. The chain joins TRBV5-8 to TRBJ1-5; the D is unclear. CDR3 bases: TGTGCCAGCAGCTACGACCTAGATGGCAATCAGCCCCAGCATTTT. Translation gives CASSYDLDGNQPQHF.